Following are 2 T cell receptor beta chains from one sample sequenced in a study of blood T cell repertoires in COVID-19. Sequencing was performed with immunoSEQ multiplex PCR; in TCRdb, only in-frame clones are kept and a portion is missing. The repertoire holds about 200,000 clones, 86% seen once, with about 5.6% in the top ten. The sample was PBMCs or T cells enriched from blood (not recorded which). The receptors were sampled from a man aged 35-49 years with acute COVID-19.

The CDR3 region is CASSVGGSLTGELFF. The DNA for the CDR3 is TGTGCCAGCAGCGTAGGAGGCAGCCTCACCGGGGAGCTGTTTTTT. The chain combines TRBV9 with TRBJ2-2, with unresolved D. Germline V lookup: CDR1 SGDLS, CDR2 YYNGEE. V was trimmed by 0 bases and J by 4 bases, leaving 10 bases between them. This CDR3 contains 15 residues.

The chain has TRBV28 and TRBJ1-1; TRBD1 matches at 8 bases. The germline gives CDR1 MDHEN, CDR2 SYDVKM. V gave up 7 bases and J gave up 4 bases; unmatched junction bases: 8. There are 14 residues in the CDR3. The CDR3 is CASTTGGSGTEAFF. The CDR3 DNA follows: TGTGCCAGCACCACAGGGGGAAGTGGCACTGAAGCTTTCTTT.